This TCR beta chain was identified in a study of long-term antiretroviral therapy in people with HIV. Deletions cut 0 bases from V and 2 bases from J, with 10 bases between. Germline CDR1 and CDR2: SGHKS and YYEKEE (reference sequence). CDR3 length equals 15 residues. For each donor, at least one pre-ART and at least two post-ART PBMC samples were available. The study's findings and limits: Diversity remained lower than transplant donor controls, even though it increased after ART.

Sequencing relied on immunoSEQ assay v3.0, run at survey level. Using immunoSEQ multiplex PCR, the repertoire was profiled, and TCRdb retains in-frame clones only, with some absent. The table has 30,000 to 40,000 clones, around 79% seen once. In the case of this clone: Its antigen is still unknown.

The V call is TRBV5-5, the J call TRBJ2-3, with D possibly being TRBD2 (5 bases). The receptor's source is a man in his late teens or twenties with HIV. Sample: unsorted PBMCs, taken 1.9 years after starting antiretroviral therapy. The CDR3 DNA is TGTGCCAGCAGCTTGGCCGGGGATGTCACAGATACGCAGTATTTT. Protein: CASSLAGDVTDTQYF. The whole variable domain, filled in from reference TRBV5-5 and TRBJ2-3, reads DAGVTQSPTHLIKTRGQQVTLRCSPISGHKSVSWYQQVLGQGPQFIFQYYEKEERGRGNFPDRFSARQFPNYSSELNVNALLLGDSALYLCASSLAGDVTDTQYFGPGTRLTVL.